This T cell receptor beta chain is drawn from a study of CD4 T cells in relation to SARS-CoV-2 and coronaviruses. Study as a whole: TCR beta CDR3s were sequenced after roughly ten-day antigen culture of PBMCs.

This clone is classed as medium-sized. As yet, its antigen is unknown. TCRdb's table, derived via immunoSEQ multiplex PCR, lists solely in-frame clones and lacks some. The table records over 15,000 clones, about 70% of them present only once. Study findings and constraints: Each donor contributed either pre-pandemic or post-infection samples, not both.

Unexposed donor CD4+ T cells date from about 2011-2018, before the COVID-19 pandemic. After about 11 days of culture, CD4+ T cells were isolated. Testing used SARS-CoV-2 S/N and four cold-coronavirus spikes on unexposed-donor CD4+ T cells, cells permitting. The CDR3 is made up of 14 amino acids. Germline V gene data show CDR1 as SGHAT and CDR2 as FQNNGV. Trimming left V 2 bases short and J 5 bases short, with 12 bases between. The chain combines TRBV11-2 with TRBJ2-5; a possible D gene is TRBD2 (5 bases). The TCR was taken from a human donor in good health. Material: CD4+ T cells from PBMCs, cultured in vitro. For the CDR3, the DNA is TGTGCCAGCAGCTTACCCCGGGGTTGGGAGACCCAGTACTTC. Its protein is CASSLPRGWETQYF. The whole variable domain, remainder taken from reference TRBV11-2 and TRBJ2-5, is EAGVAQSPRYKIIEKRQSVAFWCNPISGHATLYWYQQILGQGPKLLIQFQNNGVVDDSQLPKDRFSAERLKGVDSTLKIQPAKLEDSAVYLCASSLPRGWETQYFGPGTRLLVL.